This passage covers 30 T cell receptor beta chains from one sample sequenced in a study of T cells after yellow fever vaccination. From the 5' RACE reads, TCRdb called clonotypes with MiXCR, one entry per CDR3 protein. The sample shows some 290,000 distinct CDR3 sequences, about 10% of them seen only once. Sequencing used CD4+ T cells sorted from PBMCs, obtained 45 days after the yellow fever booster vaccination. These receptor sequences come from a man between 18 and 35 years old who received the YFV17D yellow fever vaccine.

This clonotype was counted only a few times. The DNA of the CDR3 is TGTGCCAGCACAGGGGCGAATGAGCAGTTCTTC. Its translation: CASTGANEQFF. The chain links TRBV2 to TRBJ2-1, with a weak D call TRBD1 (6 bases). The CDR3 contains 11 residues. The germline V gene has CDR1 SNHLY and CDR2 FYNNEI. V lost 7 bases, J lost 7 bases, and 8 bases lay in between.

The genes are TRBV12-3 or TRBV12-4 and TRBJ1-5; 10 nucleotides match TRBD1. Trimming took 7 bases from V and 6 from J; bases not matched to a gene: 9. CDR3 length equals 15 residues. CDR3 in DNA: TGTGCCAGCAAAGACCGGGACAGGGGTGGTCAGCCCCAGCATTTT. Amino acid sequence: CASKDRDRGGQPQHF.

This clonotype has only a few counts. The chain couples TRBV6-1 to TRBJ2-4, with TRBD2 identical over 11 bases. The trim removed 8 bases at V and 11 bases at J, leaving 8 bases unmatched. The CDR3 covers 13 residues. The germline V gene encodes CDR1 MNHNS and CDR2 SASEGT. The CDR3 DNA reads as TGTGCCAGCGTAGCGGGGGGGCTGTCTCTTCAGTACTTC. Protein: CASVAGGLSLQYF.

This clonotype was seen more than once but under ten times. The chain carries TRBV20-1 and TRBJ1-1; D possibly corresponds to TRBD1 (6 bases). This CDR3 spans 14 amino acids. Trimming took off 1 base at V and 1 base at J, with 10 bases between the two ends. Germline CDR1 reads DFQATT; CDR2 reads SNEGSKA (reference sequence). The CDR3 loop is CSARGGAGNTEAFF. DNA of the CDR3: TGCAGTGCTAGAGGGGGGGCCGGGAACACTGAAGCTTTCTTT.

This clonotype was picked up one time. The chain is built from TRBV29-1 and TRBJ2-5; TRBD1 matches at 10 bases. Germline assignment: CDR1 SQVTM and CDR2 ANQGSEA. J gave up 5 bases and V 7 bases, and 10 bases lay outside the gene matches. The CDR3 has 14 residues. CDR3 loop: CSARGQGIGETQYF. CDR3 DNA sequence: TGCAGCGCTAGGGGACAGGGGATCGGCGAGACCCAGTACTTC.

The chain uses TRBV29-1 and TRBJ1-2; no definite D call. Trimming took 3 bases from V and 4 from J, leaving 9 bases between them. Germline lookup yields CDR1 SQVTM and CDR2 ANQGSEA. The length of the CDR3 is 12 residues. The CDR3 loop reads CSVDEQIYGYTF. The DNA of the CDR3 is TGCAGCGTTGATGAACAGATCTATGGCTACACCTTC. The complete variable domain, with remaining parts taken from reference TRBV29-1 and TRBJ1-2, reads SAVISQKPSRDICQRGTSLTIQCQVDSQVTMMFWYRQQPGQSLTLIATANQGSEATYESGFVIDKFPISRPNLTFSTLTVSNMSPEDSSIYLCSVDEQIYGYTFGSGTRLTVV.

With regard to this clonotype: This may be a read error: a much more frequent sequence differs by one nucleotide. V usage is TRBV7-2 and J usage is TRBJ2-1; D gene uncertain. Germline CDR1 and CDR2: SGHTA and FQGNSA. The CDR3 extends over 14 amino acids. CDR3 DNA sequence: TGTGCCAGCAGCCTGCAGACTTTTAGGGATGAGAAGTTCTTC. Its protein product is CASSLQTFRDEKFF.

The rearrangement joins TRBV28 to TRBJ2-1; 9 nucleotides match TRBD1. There are 15 residues in the CDR3. Trimming at V came to 4 bases and at J to 8 bases, leaving 9 bases not matched to a gene. Germline V CDR1 and CDR2: MDHEN, SYDVKM. CDR3 bases: TGTGCCAGCAGTTCCTCCGGGACAGGGTCGCATGAGCAGTTCTTC. Translated: CASSSSGTGSHEQFF.

The chain carries TRBV24-1 and TRBJ2-7; D possibly corresponds to TRBD1 (6 bases). CDR1 is KGHDR and CDR2 is SFDVKD in the germline V gene. The ends were cut back, 4 bases at V and 3 bases at J, with 18 bases in the middle. This CDR3 spans 16 amino acids. The DNA for the CDR3 is TGTGCCACCAGTGACTCGCCAGACAGGATGATCTACGAGCAGTACGTC. Translating it yields CATSDSPDRMIYEQYV.

A few counts support this clonotype. The chain uses TRBV18 and TRBJ1-5; perhaps TRBD1 as D (6 bases). The V end lost 6 bases, the J end lost 5 bases, and 14 bases lay between the germline ends. The CDR3 runs to 14 residues. Germline lookup yields CDR1 KGHSH and CDR2 LQKENI. CDR3 in DNA: TGTGCCAGCTCTTCACAGGGTTACGATCAGCCCCAGCATTTT. Its translation: CASSSQGYDQPQHF.

In this sample, this clonotype turned up a few times. The chain combines TRBV7-9 with TRBJ1-1; D ambiguous. Germline loops: CDR1 SEHNR, CDR2 FQNEAQ (reference sequence). Trimming removed 1 base at V and 0 bases at J, with 6 bases between. The CDR3 consists of 14 residues. CDR3 sequence: CASSLGDMNTEAFF. The CDR3 DNA follows: TGTGCCAGCAGCTTAGGAGACATGAACACTGAAGCTTTCTTT.

About this clonotype itself: Its ends do not fully match the called genes, so a read error is possible. V usage is TRBV20-1 and J usage is TRBJ2-1; D gene uncertain. The length of the CDR3 is 13 residues. Germline V gene data show CDR1 as DFQATT and CDR2 as SNEGSKA (reference sequence). CDR3 sequence (DNA): TGCAGTCCTAGTTGGCCCAACTACAATGAGCAGTTCTTC. Translated, it gives CSPSWPNYNEQFF.

Turning to this clonotype: Given a much more abundant clone one base away, this may be a read error. The CDR3 bases are TGTGCCAGCATCTTATTAATCCGAGCAGCTGAAGCTTTCTTT. It is translated as CASILLIRAAEAFF. This chain uses TRBV7-2 with TRBJ1-1; D is unclear. The CDR3 totals 14 residues. Germline V gene lookup returns CDR1 SGHTA and CDR2 FQGNSA.

This clonotype was picked up many times. The chain combines TRBV12-3 or TRBV12-4 with TRBJ2-3, with D possibly matching TRBD1 (6 bases). This CDR3 contains 15 residues. V shed 4 bases and J shed 0 bases, with 11 bases lying between them. CDR3 sequence: CASSWDTTSTDTQYF. As DNA, the CDR3 is TGTGCCAGCAGTTGGGACACAACAAGCACAGATACGCAGTATTTT.

This clonotype was found many times. The chain has TRBV5-1 and TRBJ2-3; D could derive from TRBD1 or TRBD2 (5 bases each). The CDR3 sequence is 15 residues long. Per the germline V gene, CDR1 is SGHRS and CDR2 is YFSETQ. V lost 0 bases to trimming and J lost 2 bases, with 10 bases between them. The CDR3: CASSLGGVHTDTQYF. The CDR3 DNA reads as TGCGCCAGCAGCTTGGGAGGGGTTCACACAGATACGCAGTATTTT. Filled out from reference TRBV5-1 and TRBJ2-3, the complete variable domain reads KAGVTQTPRYLIKTRGQQVTLSCSPISGHRSVSWYQQTPGQGLQFLFEYFSETQRNKGNFPGRFSGRQFSNSRSEMNVSTLELGDSALYLCASSLGGVHTDTQYFGPGTRLTVL.

The chain carries TRBV4-1 and TRBJ1-6, with D possibly being TRBD1 (5 bases). V was clipped by 1 base and J by 10 bases, with 17 bases between them. This CDR3 is built from 16 residues. Germline CDR1 reads MGHRA; CDR2 reads YSYEKL. CDR3 DNA sequence: TGCGCCAGCAGCCAAGTATTCGCGGGCAGGGTATCACCCCTCCACTTT. Translated: CASSQVFAGRVSPLHF.

This clonotype was counted ten times or more. This chain uses TRBV6-2 or TRBV6-3 with TRBJ2-7, with D unclear. Germline V gene sequence: CDR1 MNHEY, CDR2 SVGEGT. Trimming removed 5 bases at V and 1 base at J, with 6 bases between. The CDR3 covers 12 residues. Here the CDR3 DNA reads TGTGCCAGCAGTCCCTCGTCCTACGAGCAGTACGTC. This encodes CASSPSSYEQYV.

This clonotype was picked up many times. This chain links TRBV20-1 with TRBJ2-7; D is possibly TRBD2 (6 bases). V lost 0 bases and J lost 7, with 13 bases in between. CDR3 length: 13 residues. Per germline, CDR1 DFQATT and CDR2 SNEGSKA (reference sequence). CDR3 nucleotides: TGCAGTGCTAGAGATTATGGGACTGGGGAGCAGTACGTC. Translation gives CSARDYGTGEQYV.

This clonotype was detected many times. One end of the junction does not line up with germline, which may come from a read error. V gene TRBV7-7 combines with J gene TRBJ2-3, with 12 nucleotides matching TRBD2. The V gene's germline CDR1 is SSHAT and CDR2 FNYEAQ (reference sequence). This CDR3 is 16 amino acids long. The CDR3, as DNA: TGTGCTAGCAGCCCCACTAGCGGGGGGATCACAGATACGCAGTATTTT. Protein: CASSPTSGGITDTQYF.

At least ten counts were recorded for this clonotype. The chain links TRBV4-1 to TRBJ1-1, with a possible D match to TRBD1 (6 bases). Germline V gene data show CDR1 as MGHRA and CDR2 as YSYEKL. V gave up 0 bases and J gave up 2 bases, with 13 bases separating them. The CDR3 is 16 residues long. The CDR3 DNA follows: TGCGCCAGCAGCCAAGAAGGAGGGGGGATAAACACTGAAGCTTTCTTT. This gives the protein CASSQEGGGINTEAFF.

This clonotype was seen a handful of times. V gene TRBV29-1 combines with J gene TRBJ2-7; the D is unclear. Per germline, CDR1 SQVTM and CDR2 ANQGSEA. Trimming cost V 7 bases and J 6 bases, with 13 bases left between them. This CDR3 has 11 residues. The CDR3 DNA follows: TGCAGCGGGTGTGATTTCAGCGAGCAGTACTTC. It translates to CSGCDFSEQYF.

This clonotype was seen a handful of times. The rearrangement joins TRBV5-1 to TRBJ2-2, with 8 bases identical to TRBD1. V lost 0 bases, J lost 3 bases, and 4 bases stayed unmatched. Germline CDR1 is SGHRS and CDR2 is YFSETQ. The CDR3 sequence is 16 residues long. CDR3 coding DNA: TGCGCCAGCAGCTTGGATCCAGGGGGCTACACCGGGGAGCTGTTTTTT. Amino acid sequence: CASSLDPGGYTGELFF.

This clonotype occurred a few times. V usage is TRBV7-2 and J usage is TRBJ2-5; 8 bases are a match to TRBD2. Trimming cost V 8 bases and J 5 bases; bases outside gene matches: 10. The CDR3 is 14 amino acids. Germline V gives CDR1 SGHTA, CDR2 FQGNSA. This CDR3 reads CASSRSGGEETQYF. DNA for the CDR3: TGTGCCAGCTCACGGAGCGGGGGTGAGGAGACCCAGTACTTC.

This clonotype was observed at least ten times. The V gene is TRBV7-6, the J gene TRBJ2-7; TRBD1 or TRBD2 may be the D gene (5 bases each). Trimming removed 5 bases from V and 2 bases from J, with 13 bases in between. The CDR3 is made up of 14 amino acids. The germline V gene encodes CDR1 SGHVS and CDR2 FNYEAQ. The CDR3 bases are TGTGCCAGCAGCAGACAGACCGGGACCTACGAGCAGTACTTC. Encoded protein: CASSRQTGTYEQYF.

This clonotype was found a few times. The V call is TRBV9, the J call TRBJ1-6; 8 bases fit TRBD1. The length of the CDR3 is 15 residues. Trimming cost V 4 bases and J 6 bases; bases outside gene matches: 6. Germline V gene data show CDR1 as SGDLS and CDR2 as YYNGEE. In DNA, the CDR3 is TGTGCCAGCAGCATTACAGGGGGTCTTAATTCACCCCTCCACTTT. Residues: CASSITGGLNSPLHF. Based on the CDR3 plus reference TRBV9 and TRBJ1-6, the full variable domain is DSGVTQTPKHLITATGQRVTLRCSPRSGDLSVYWYQQSLDQGLQFLIQYYNGEERAKGNILERFSAQQFPDLHSELNLSSLELGDSALYFCASSITGGLNSPLHFGNGTRLTVT.

The chain has TRBV10-3 and TRBJ1-1; 8 bases are shared with TRBD1. Germline CDR1 reads ENHRY; CDR2 reads SYGVKD. This CDR3 contains 11 residues. Germline trimming cut 6 bases from V and 8 bases from J; bases unmatched to any gene: 2. The CDR3 spells CAIRGTGEAFF. DNA of the CDR3: TGTGCCATCAGGGGGACAGGAGAAGCTTTCTTT.

V and J are TRBV24-1 and TRBJ2-1, with TRBD1 identical over 11 bases. The trim removed 5 bases at V and 4 bases at J, leaving 3 bases unmatched. Germline V gene data show CDR1 as KGHDR and CDR2 as SFDVKD. This CDR3 region has 15 residues. Written as DNA, the CDR3 is TGTGCCACCAGTGCCGGGACAGGGGGATACAATGAGCAGTTCTTC. Translation: CATSAGTGGYNEQFF.

This clonotype was counted between two and nine times. The CDR3 DNA follows: TGTGCCAGCAGCTCGGTCACGAGAAGCGCTGAAGCTTTCTTT. Its translation is CASSSVTRSAEAFF. This chain uses TRBV7-2 with TRBJ1-1, with unresolved D. Germline V gene data show CDR1 as SGHTA and CDR2 as FQGNSA. The CDR3 loop spans 14 amino acids. V was pared by 4 bases and J by 6 bases, with 15 bases between.

The rearrangement uses TRBV4-3 and TRBJ2-2; D not certain. CDR3 length: 15 residues. Germline V gene lookup returns CDR1 LGHNA and CDR2 YSLEER. The V end lost 0 bases, the J end lost 8 bases, and 13 bases lay between the germline ends. The CDR3 coding sequence is TGCGCCAGCAGCCAAGATCTGACGTACGCTGGGGAGCTGTTTTTT. Protein: CASSQDLTYAGELFF.

The gene calls are TRBV15 and TRBJ2-7; D might be TRBD1 (5 bases). V was clipped by 0 bases and J by 3 bases, with 6 bases between them. Germline CDR1 reads LNHNV; CDR2 reads YYDKDF (reference sequence). The CDR3 extends over 13 amino acids. The CDR3 DNA sequence: TGTGCCACCAGCAGAGATCAGGGCTACGAGCAGTACGTC. Translation: CATSRDQGYEQYV.